These 13 T cell receptor beta chains originate from one sample sequenced in a study of CD8 T cells in Susac syndrome. When the RNA was reverse transcribed, random hexamers were used with an input of roughly 0.45 to 1 ug. TCRdb used MiXCR to reprocess the immunoSEQ multiplex PCR reads, holding one entry per CDR3 protein. The sample consists of roughly 250,000 distinct CDR3 sequences, 90% to 96% of them appearing once. Sequencing was done on a sample of CD4+ T cells from PBMCs. Every receptor here comes from a human donor with Susac syndrome.

This chain joins TRBV3-1 and TRBJ2-7; the D gene is possibly TRBD1 (5 bases). CDR1 and CDR2 (germline): LGHDT, YNNKEL (reference sequence). The CDR3 contains 15 residues. V was cut by 0 bases and J by 2 bases, with 11 bases left in between. CDR3 nucleotide sequence: TGTGCCAGCAGCCAAGATCTACAGGCCACCTACGAGCAGTACTTC. Amino acids: CASSQDLQATYEQYF.

This clonotype has a single count. The chain uses TRBV7-2 and TRBJ2-5, with D hard to call. V dropped 2 bases and J dropped 7 bases, with 5 bases sitting between them. The germline V gene has CDR1 SGHTA and CDR2 FQGNSA. The CDR3 is 11 residues long. CDR3 amino acids: CASSLIGTQYF. In DNA form, the CDR3 reads TGTGCCAGCAGCTTAATAGGGACCCAGTACTTC.

J is TRBJ1-1 and V is TRBV20-1; TRBD1 matches 7 bases. Germline V gene lookup returns CDR1 DFQATT and CDR2 SNEGSKA (reference sequence). Unmatched junction bases numbered 5, after V lost 6 bases and J lost 1 base. This CDR3 spans 13 amino acids. CDR3 DNA sequence: TGCAGTGCAACCTGGACAGGGAACACTGAAGCTTTCTTT. Residues: CSATWTGNTEAFF.

The J gene is TRBJ1-1, the V gene TRBV28; 7 bases agree with TRBD1. CDR3 length: 14 amino acids. V was pared by 3 bases and J by 5 bases, with 6 bases of the junction left unmatched. Germline CDR1 reads MDHEN; CDR2 reads SYDVKM. The DNA for the CDR3 is TGTGCCAGCAGTTTGCGGACAGGCTGGACTGAAGCTTTCTTT. Protein product: CASSLRTGWTEAFF.

The V call is TRBV4-1, the J call TRBJ1-5; D gene ambiguous. This CDR3 contains 15 residues. The V end lost 3 bases, the J end lost 6 bases, and 15 bases lay between the germline ends. Germline V gene data show CDR1 as MGHRA and CDR2 as YSYEKL. DNA of the CDR3: TGCGCCAGCAGCCAGAGGAGTTTGCGAGGTCAGCCCCAGCATTTT. This gives the protein CASSQRSLRGQPQHF.

The rearrangement joins TRBV5-1 to TRBJ2-5; D remains unclear. The germline V and J ends were trimmed by 0 bases and 1 base, with 7 bases remaining between them. Germline lookup yields CDR1 SGHRS and CDR2 YFSETQ. This CDR3 is built from 14 residues. CDR3 amino acids: CASSLAAIQETQYF. In nucleotides, the CDR3 is TGCGCCAGCAGCTTGGCGGCTATCCAAGAGACCCAGTACTTC.

This rearrangement joins TRBV29-1 to TRBJ2-1; TRBD1 matches at 7 bases. The CDR3 covers 13 residues. V was pared by 8 bases and J by 8 bases, with 12 bases of the junction left unmatched. Germline assignment: CDR1 SQVTM and CDR2 ANQGSEA. CDR3 protein: CSIALQGKDEQFF. The CDR3 DNA reads as TGCAGCATAGCATTACAGGGGAAAGATGAGCAGTTCTTC.

J is TRBJ2-7 and V is TRBV2; D is uncertain. The CDR3 covers 15 residues. V dropped 1 base and J dropped 2 bases, with 12 bases sitting between them. CDR1 and CDR2 from the germline V gene are SNHLY and FYNNEI. CDR3 coding DNA: TGTGCCAGCAGTGAAGATACAGTGGCGCCCTACGAGCAGTACTTC. Translating gives CASSEDTVAPYEQYF.

V and J are TRBV6-5 and TRBJ2-5, with D unresolved. Germline values: CDR1 MNHEY, CDR2 SVGAGI. V gave up 4 bases and J gave up 7 bases, with 10 bases separating them. This CDR3 comprises 12 residues. CDR3 region: CASSSAAGTQYF. CDR3 nucleotides: TGTGCCAGCAGTTCCGCTGCAGGGACCCAGTACTTC.

The chain couples TRBV29-1 to TRBJ2-7; D perhaps matches TRBD2 (5 bases). CDR3 length: 14 amino acids. The germline gives CDR1 SQVTM, CDR2 ANQGSEA. V was trimmed by 7 bases and J by 3 bases, leaving 19 bases between them. CDR3 sequence reads: CSARGLGEVYEQYF. The DNA for the CDR3 is TGCAGCGCCCGAGGACTGGGCGAAGTCTACGAGCAGTACTTC.

The genes are TRBV24-1 and TRBJ2-7; D remains ambiguous. The germline V and J ends were trimmed by 3 bases and 2 bases, with 7 bases remaining between them. Germline loops: CDR1 KGHDR, CDR2 SFDVKD. The CDR3 covers 13 residues. The DNA for the CDR3 is TGTGCCACCAGTGATGGCACAGCCTACGAGCAGTACTTC. It translates to CATSDGTAYEQYF.

This chain links TRBV10-2 with TRBJ2-5; D is unclear. Germline V gene lookup returns CDR1 WSHSY and CDR2 SAAADI. The V gene lost 5 bases and the J gene lost 5 bases, with 6 bases spanning the gap. This CDR3 has 11 amino acids. The DNA for the CDR3 is TGCGCCAGCAGTATGTCGGAGACCCAGTACTTC. It encodes CASSMSETQYF.

The V call is TRBV12-3 or TRBV12-4, the J call TRBJ1-2; no clear D. Trimming left V 3 bases short and J 6 bases short, with 8 bases between. The CDR3 totals 12 residues. CDR3 bases: TGTGCCAGCAGTTTGGGCTACGATGGCTACACCTTC. It yields the protein CASSLGYDGYTF.